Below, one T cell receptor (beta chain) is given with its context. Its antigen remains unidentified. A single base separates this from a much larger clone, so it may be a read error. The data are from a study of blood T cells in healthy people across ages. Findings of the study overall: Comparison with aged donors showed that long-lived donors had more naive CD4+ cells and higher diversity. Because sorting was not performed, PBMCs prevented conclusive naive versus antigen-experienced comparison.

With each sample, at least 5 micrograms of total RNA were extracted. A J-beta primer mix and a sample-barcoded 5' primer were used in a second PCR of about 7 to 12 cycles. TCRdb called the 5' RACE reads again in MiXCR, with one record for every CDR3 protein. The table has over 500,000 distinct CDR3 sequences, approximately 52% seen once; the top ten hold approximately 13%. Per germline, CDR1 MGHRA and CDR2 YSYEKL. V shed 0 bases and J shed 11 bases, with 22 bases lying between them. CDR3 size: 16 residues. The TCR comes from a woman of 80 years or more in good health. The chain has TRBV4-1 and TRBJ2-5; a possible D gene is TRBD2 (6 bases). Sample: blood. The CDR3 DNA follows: TGCGCCAGCAGCCAAGATCCACGGGAGTCTTCATACAAGCAGTACTTC. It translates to CASSQDPRESSYKQYF.